This T cell receptor beta chain comes out of a study of control samples from healthy donors and cancer patients. This CDR3 has 13 residues. Between the trimmed V and J ends, which lost 4 bases and 6 bases, there was a span of 12 bases. The germline V gene encodes CDR1 LGHNT and CDR2 FRNRAP. Produced via immunoSEQ multiplex PCR; TCRdb's table is partial and in-frame only. The data contain some 110,000 clones, over 85% of them seen just once; the ten biggest clones take up about 2.5%. The chain links TRBV12-5 to TRBJ1-2; D might be TRBD1 (5 bases). The TCR was taken from a man under 40 in good health. The sequenced material came from blood. CDR3 sequence (DNA): TGTGCTAGTGGTTGGGACGGCAACCATGGCTACACCTTC. Its translation: CASGWDGNHGYTF.